The 3 T cell receptor beta chains listed next were all sequenced from one sample in a study of shared clonotypes between healthy human individuals. Assay used: immunoSEQ multiplex PCR; TCRdb lists only in-frame clones, some missing. This table has some 470,000 clones, around 80% appearing once. Sample: PBMCs. These TCRs come from a woman aged 35 to 49 in good health. Some clones in this sample may be carry-over from other donors' samples.

The chain joins TRBV7-8 to TRBJ2-7; 7 bases match TRBD1. The trim removed 5 bases at V and 5 bases at J, leaving 12 bases unmatched. The CDR3 runs 15 residues. From germline, CDR1 is SGHVS and CDR2 FQNEAQ. The CDR3 region has the DNA TGTGCCAGCAGCCCACGGACGGGGACAGCCCACGAGCAGTACTTC. Its protein product is CASSPRTGTAHEQYF.

The V call is TRBV5-6, the J call TRBJ2-5; the match to TRBD1 covers 10 bases. V trimming: 2 bases; J trimming: 4 bases; junction bases outside the gene matches: 8. This CDR3 is built from 16 residues. Germline lookup yields CDR1 SGHDT and CDR2 YYEEEE. The CDR3 reads CASSFFGTGVRETQYF. The CDR3 region has the DNA TGTGCCAGCAGCTTCTTCGGGACAGGGGTACGAGAGACCCAGTACTTC.

This clone has just one count. The chain links TRBV6-4 to TRBJ1-5, with 10 bases identical to TRBD1. The J segment lost 7 bases and the V segment lost 6 bases, leaving 6 bases of the junction unmatched. The CDR3 is made up of 14 amino acids. Per the germline V gene, CDR1 is MRHNA and CDR2 is SNTAGT. The CDR3 loop reads CASSPDRGEQPQHF. As DNA, the CDR3 is TGTGCCAGCAGCCCGGACAGGGGGGAACAGCCCCAGCATTTT.